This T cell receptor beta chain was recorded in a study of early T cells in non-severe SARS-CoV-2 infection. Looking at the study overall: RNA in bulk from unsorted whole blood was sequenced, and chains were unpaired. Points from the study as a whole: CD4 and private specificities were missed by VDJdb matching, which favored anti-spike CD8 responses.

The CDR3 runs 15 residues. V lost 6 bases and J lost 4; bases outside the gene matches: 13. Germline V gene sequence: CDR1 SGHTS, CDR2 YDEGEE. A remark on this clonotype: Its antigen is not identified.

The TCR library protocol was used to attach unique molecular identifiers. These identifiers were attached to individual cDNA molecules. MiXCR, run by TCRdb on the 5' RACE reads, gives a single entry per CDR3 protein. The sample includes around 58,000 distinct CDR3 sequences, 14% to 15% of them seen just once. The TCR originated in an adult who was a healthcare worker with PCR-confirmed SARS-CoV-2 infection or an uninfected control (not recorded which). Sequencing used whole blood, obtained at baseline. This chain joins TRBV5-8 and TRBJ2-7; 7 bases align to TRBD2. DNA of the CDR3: TGTGCCAGCACCAGCCTACTCGCGGGACTATACGAGCAGTACTTC. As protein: CASTSLLAGLYEQYF. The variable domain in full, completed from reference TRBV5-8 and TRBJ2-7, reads EAGVTQSPTHLIKTRGQQATLRCSPISGHTSVYWYQQALGLGLQFLLWYDEGEERNRGNFPPRFSGRQFPNYSSELNVNALELEDSALYLCASTSLLAGLYEQYFGPGTRLTVT.